This T cell receptor beta chain was captured by sequencing in a study of blood T cell repertoires in COVID-19. Sequencing used immunoSEQ multiplex PCR; TCRdb keeps in-frame clones, though not all of them. The table has around 150,000 clones, over 60% seen once; the top ten hold 3.7%. This clone was detected once. The length of the CDR3 is 13 residues. CDR1 and CDR2 from the germline V gene are SEHNR and FQNEAQ (reference sequence). With 1 base removed from V and 4 bases from J, the gap between germline ends came to 7 bases. This receptor was taken from a woman aged 80 or over with acute or convalescent COVID-19. The sample taken for sequencing was peripheral blood. The chain couples TRBV7-9 to TRBJ2-5; D gene ambiguous. CDR3 region: CASSLVRLETQYF. The DNA of the CDR3 is TGTGCCAGCAGCTTAGTTCGTTTAGAGACCCAGTACTTC. Variable domain in full (rest from reference TRBV7-9 and TRBJ2-5): DTGVSQNPRHKITKRGQNVTFRCDPISEHNRLYWYRQTLGQGPEFLTYFQNEAQLEKSRLLSDRFSAERPKGSFSTLEIQRTEQGDSAMYLCASSLVRLETQYFGPGTRLLVL.